The clone carrying this T cell receptor (beta chain) was seen only a few times. Its target is unknown. The data were taken from a study of blood T cells in healthy people across ages. Study-wide results and caveats: Nothing was known about donor CMV status, and this possibly confounded expanded clonotype changes. The recorded TCR beta diversity per million T cells decreased in a roughly linear manner with age.

It was with a sample-barcoded 5' primer and a J-beta primer mix that a second PCR of roughly 7 to 12 cycles was run. Each CDR3 protein gets one entry after TCRdb re-called the 5' RACE reads with MiXCR. The sample holds roughly 1.6 million distinct CDR3 sequences; about 32% are singletons and the top ten take about 11%. The CDR3 is 17 amino acids. The trim removed 0 bases at V and 2 bases at J, leaving 8 bases unmatched. Germline lookup yields CDR1 LGHDT and CDR2 YNNKEL (reference sequence). The individuals who served as donors were healthy Caucasians living in Russia, aged roughly 6 to 100. The extraction recovered at least 6 micrograms of total RNA per sample.

What was sequenced was blood. This clonotype originated in a woman aged 30 to 39 in good health. The V gene is TRBV3-1, the J gene TRBJ2-5, with TRBD1 matching over 8 bases. The CDR3 DNA follows: TGTGCCAGCAGCCAAGATATCCAGGGGGCGCGTCAAGAGACCCAGTACTTC. Residues: CASSQDIQGARQETQYF.